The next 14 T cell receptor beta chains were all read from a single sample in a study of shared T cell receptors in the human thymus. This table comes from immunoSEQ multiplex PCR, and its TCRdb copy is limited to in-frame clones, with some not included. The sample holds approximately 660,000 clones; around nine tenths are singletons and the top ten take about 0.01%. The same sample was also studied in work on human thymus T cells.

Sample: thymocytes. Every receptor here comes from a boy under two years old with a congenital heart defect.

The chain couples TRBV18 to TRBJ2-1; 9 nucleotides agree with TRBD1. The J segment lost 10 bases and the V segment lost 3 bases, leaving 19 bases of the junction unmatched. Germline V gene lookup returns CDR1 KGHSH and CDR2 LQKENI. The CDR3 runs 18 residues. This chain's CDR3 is CASSPRPGQGNMGGEQFF. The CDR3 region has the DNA TGTGCCAGCTCACCCCGACCGGGACAGGGAAATATGGGTGGAGAGCAGTTCTTC. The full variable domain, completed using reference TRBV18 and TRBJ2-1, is NAGVMQNPRHLVRRRGQEARLRCSPMKGHSHVYWYRQLPEEGLKFMVYLQKENIIDESGMPKERFSAEFPKEGPSILRIQQVVRGDSAAYFCASSPRPGQGNMGGEQFFGPGTRLTVL.

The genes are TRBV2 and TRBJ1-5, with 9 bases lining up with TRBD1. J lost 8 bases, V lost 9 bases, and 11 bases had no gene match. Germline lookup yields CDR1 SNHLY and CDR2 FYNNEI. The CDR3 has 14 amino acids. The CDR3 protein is CASLAGTGKKPQHF. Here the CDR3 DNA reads TGTGCCAGTTTAGCCGGGACAGGGAAAAAGCCCCAGCATTTT.

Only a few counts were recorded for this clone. CDR3 coding DNA: TGTGCCACCAGCAGAGGGCAGGGGGAAACATTGGACGAGCAGTACTTC. Translation: CATSRGQGETLDEQYF. The chain couples TRBV15 to TRBJ2-7, with 7 bases fitting TRBD1. CDR3 length equals 16 residues. Germline assignment: CDR1 LNHNV and CDR2 YYDKDF (reference sequence). V shed 1 base, J shed 5 bases, and the junction held 11 bases outside the gene matches. The full variable domain, completed using reference TRBV15 and TRBJ2-7, is DAMVIQNPRYQVTQFGKPVTLSCSQTLNHNVMYWYQQKSSQAPKLLFHYYDKDFNNEADTPDNFQSRRPNTSFCFLDIRSPGLGDTAMYLCATSRGQGETLDEQYFGPGTRLTVT.

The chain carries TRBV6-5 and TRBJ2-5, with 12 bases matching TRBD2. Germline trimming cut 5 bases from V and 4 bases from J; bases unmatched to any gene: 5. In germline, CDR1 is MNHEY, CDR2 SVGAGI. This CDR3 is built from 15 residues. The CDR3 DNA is TGTGCCAGCAGTATCCGGACTAGCGGGACAGAGACCCAGTACTTC. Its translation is CASSIRTSGTETQYF.

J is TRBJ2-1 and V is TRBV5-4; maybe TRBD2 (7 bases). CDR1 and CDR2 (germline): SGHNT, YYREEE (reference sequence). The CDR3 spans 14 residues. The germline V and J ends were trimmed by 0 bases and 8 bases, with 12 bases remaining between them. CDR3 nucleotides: TGTGCCAGCAGCTTGGTAAGGGGGAGGGATGAGCAGTTCTTC. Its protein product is CASSLVRGRDEQFF.

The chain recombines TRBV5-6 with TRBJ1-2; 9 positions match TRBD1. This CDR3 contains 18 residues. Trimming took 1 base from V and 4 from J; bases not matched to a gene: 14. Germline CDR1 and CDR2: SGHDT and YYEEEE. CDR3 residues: CASSLSRDRVWGSYGYTF. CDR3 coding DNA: TGTGCCAGCAGCTTGTCCCGGGACAGGGTTTGGGGGAGCTATGGCTACACCTTC.

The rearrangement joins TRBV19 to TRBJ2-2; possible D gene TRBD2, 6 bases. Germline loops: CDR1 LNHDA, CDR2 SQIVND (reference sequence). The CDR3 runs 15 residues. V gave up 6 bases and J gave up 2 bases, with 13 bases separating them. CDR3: CASRGDFPNTGELFF. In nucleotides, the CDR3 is TGTGCCAGTAGAGGGGACTTCCCTAACACCGGGGAGCTGTTTTTT. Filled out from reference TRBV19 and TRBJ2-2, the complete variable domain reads DGGITQSPKYLFRKEGQNVTLSCEQNLNHDAMYWYRQDPGQGLRLIYYSQIVNDFQKGDIAEGYSVSREKKESFPLTVTSAQKNPTAFYLCASRGDFPNTGELFFGEGSRLTVL.

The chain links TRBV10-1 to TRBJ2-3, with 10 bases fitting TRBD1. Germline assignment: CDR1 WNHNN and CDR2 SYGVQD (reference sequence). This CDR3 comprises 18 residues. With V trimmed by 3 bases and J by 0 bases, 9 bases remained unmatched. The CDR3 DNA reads TGCGCCAGCAGTGAAGCGGACAGGGGGACCCCGAGCACAGATACGCAGTATTTT. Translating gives CASSEADRGTPSTDTQYF.

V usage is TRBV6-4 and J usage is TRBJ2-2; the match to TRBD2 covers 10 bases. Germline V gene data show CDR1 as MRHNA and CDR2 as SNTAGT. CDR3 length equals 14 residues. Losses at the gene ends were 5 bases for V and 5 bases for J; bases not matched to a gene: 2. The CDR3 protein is CASSLAGGTGELFF. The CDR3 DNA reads TGTGCCAGCAGTTTAGCGGGAGGTACCGGGGAGCTGTTTTTT.

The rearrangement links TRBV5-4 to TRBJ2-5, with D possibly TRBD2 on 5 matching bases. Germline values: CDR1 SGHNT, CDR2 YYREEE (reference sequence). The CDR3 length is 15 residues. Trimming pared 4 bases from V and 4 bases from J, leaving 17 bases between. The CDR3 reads CASSHPKGGGETQYF. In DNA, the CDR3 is TGTGCCAGCAGCCACCCAAAAGGAGGTGGAGAGACCCAGTACTTC.

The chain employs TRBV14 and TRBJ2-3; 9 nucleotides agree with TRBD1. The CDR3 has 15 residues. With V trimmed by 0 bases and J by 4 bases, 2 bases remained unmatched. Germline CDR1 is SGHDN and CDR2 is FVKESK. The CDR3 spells CASSQEGDRADTQYF. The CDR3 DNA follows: TGTGCCAGCAGCCAAGAGGGGGACAGGGCAGATACGCAGTATTTT.

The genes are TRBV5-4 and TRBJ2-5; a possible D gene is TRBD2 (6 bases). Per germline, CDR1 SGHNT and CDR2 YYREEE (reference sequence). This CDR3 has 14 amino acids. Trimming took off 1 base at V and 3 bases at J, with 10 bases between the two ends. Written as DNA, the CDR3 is TGTGCCAGCAGCTTGCGTACTAGCAAAGAGACCCAGTACTTC. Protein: CASSLRTSKETQYF. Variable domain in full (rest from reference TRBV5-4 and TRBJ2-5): ETGVTQSPTHLIKTRGQQVTLRCSSQSGHNTVSWYQQALGQGPQFIFQYYREEENGRGNFPPRFSGLQFPNYSSELNVNALELDDSALYLCASSLRTSKETQYFGPGTRLLVL.

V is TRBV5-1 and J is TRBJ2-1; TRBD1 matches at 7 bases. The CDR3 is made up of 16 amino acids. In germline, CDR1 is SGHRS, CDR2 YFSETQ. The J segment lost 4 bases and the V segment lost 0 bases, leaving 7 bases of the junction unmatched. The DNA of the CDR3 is TGCGCCAGCAGCTTGGACTCCGGGACAGCTTACAATGAGCAGTTCTTC. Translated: CASSLDSGTAYNEQFF.

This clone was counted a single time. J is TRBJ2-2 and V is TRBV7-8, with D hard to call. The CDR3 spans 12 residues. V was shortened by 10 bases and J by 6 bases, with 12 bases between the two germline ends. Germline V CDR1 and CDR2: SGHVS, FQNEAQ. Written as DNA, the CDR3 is TGTGCCATTATGCCGGTGGCCGGGGAGCTGTTTTTT. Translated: CAIMPVAGELFF.